This T cell receptor (beta chain) was found in a study of T-cell reconstitution after alpha-beta-depleted transplantation in children. V lost 4 bases and J 0 bases, leaving 10 bases between the germline ends. CDR1 is SQVTM, CDR2 ANQGSEA, per germline. The length of the CDR3 is 13 residues. For TCRbeta, the library was prepared with unique molecular identifiers. MiXCR was run by TCRdb on the PCR reads, yielding one entry per CDR3 protein. The profile covers hundreds of thousands of distinct CDR3 sequences, with about a tenth appearing a single time and 10% taken by the ten largest. Sample: PBMCs from the stem cell graft donor, taken from the stem cell graft. The clonotype was recovered from a human donor who donated a stem cell graft to a child with SCID. The chain combines TRBV29-1 with TRBJ2-7; D ambiguous. In DNA form, the CDR3 reads TGCAGCGTTGTTCAGGCTAGCTCCTACGAGCAGTACTTC. The encoded protein is CSVVQASSYEQYF.